The sequence of this TCR beta chain was determined in a study of shared clonotypes between healthy human individuals (dated by TCRdb to the early 2020s). For context, the study as a whole: Three men and two women, aged 18 to 49 years, made up the cohort. Per donor, three plates each were used for CD4 naive and CD4 memory, two for CD8 naive, and one for CD8 memory. Blood TCR repertoires of about five healthy adults were deeply sequenced to estimate repertoire size and the extent of clonotype sharing between individuals. To increase sequencing depth and limit assay-specific biases, different laboratories used diverse techniques to prepare libraries and sequence TCR repertoires. Leukapheresis yielded between about 0.94 and 10 billion PBMCs per donor.

The donors were healthy, HIV-negative adults who had no recently reported acute infections or vaccinations. Every donor was a Caucasian adult living in Nashville, Tennessee, USA. CD4+ T cells were enriched by magnetic negative selection; naive cells were then positively selected on CD45RA, and the negative fraction formed the memory subset. Blood was obtained by leukapheresis, after which PBMCs were separated by Ficoll-Histopaque density gradient centrifugation and cryopreserved in liquid nitrogen vapor phase. Analytical flow cytometry was used to check the purity and quantity of each magnetically sorted T cell population. From each sorted fraction, genomic DNA was isolated and quantified by UV absorbance on a Nanodrop 2000c. General findings and caveats noted by the study authors: Sampling was restricted to blood, and TCR repertoires in tissues likely differ from the TCR repertoires found in blood. Because the study included only a small number of donors, the genetic and exposure-history diversity represented was limited. Across several donors, approximately 5% of naive CD4, more than 3% of naive CD8, under 2.5% of memory CD4, and 0.3% to 0.45% of memory CD8 clonotypes were shared. Rarefaction of sorted-subset datasets indicated incomplete sequencing despite the large sequencing depth. Larger estimated clonotype richness was generally found for naive subsets than for memory subsets. Based on pairwise subsampling, the degree of clonotype sharing among donors was expected to be affected by sequencing depth. Higher generation probabilities were observed for clonotypes shared by all four sorted-subset donors than for non-shared clonotypes.

The CDR3 spans 14 residues, from the cysteine through the phenylalanine. Only the CDR3 portion is preserved as DNA: 42 bases, with reading frame beginning at the first base. The germline V gene yields MGHRA for CDR1 and YSYEKL for CDR2. Germline trimming: 0 bases from V, 7 bases from J; junction bases outside gene matches: 5. Notes on this clone: Its antigen specificity is not known. Per-base qualities were not stored, and no clone one base away is much larger.

Using the deep immunoSEQ assay, TCR CDR3 regions were amplified from genomic DNA by multiplex PCR. Extracted genomic DNA from each cell subset was distributed evenly across all wells of several immunoSEQ 96-well plates, and each plate was treated as a replicate. Each replicate PCR for sorted subsets received about 220 ng genomic DNA, equal to about 29,000 T cell genomes. Purified libraries were quantified with a Qubit 3.0 fluorometer, sized on a Bioanalyzer 2100, and re-quantified with the KAPA Library Quantification kit. Every immunoSEQ 96-well plate was sequenced on a dedicated single-read 150-cycle Illumina NextSeq 550 flow cell. The authors' pipeline ran thus. Because only junctional sequences without quality scores were contained in the immunoSEQ output, filtering matching that applied to full-length reads could not be performed. Sequences were annotated with PyIR, a Python wrapper for IgBLAST v1.9, using IMGT germline references to assign V/J genes and CDR3. Reads with weak V/J assignments (E-value above 1e-6), missing CDR3, stop codons, out-of-frame junctions, or ambiguous translated residues were removed. V3J clonotypes were defined as sequences sharing the same inferred V gene, J gene, and CDR3 amino acid sequence. To compute the percentage overlap between repertoires, the number of shared unique clonotypes was divided by the size of the smaller repertoire. Repertoire richness was assessed with RTK rarefaction, the Chao1 estimator, and Recon v2.1 estimates of unobserved clonotypes. Generation probabilities for all TCRbeta clonotypes obtained by the gDNA method from a handful of donors were computed using OLGA. TCRdb's version of the immuneACCESS table is confined to in-frame rearrangements and falls short of the full clone set. An unresolved V gene accounts for under half of the shortfall where checked; the remainder is of unknown origin. V, J and clone size reflect that table, while D and trimming were determined from the DNA. The sample yields fewer than 200,000 clones; around 63% were counted once. The biggest ten clones account for over 9.5% of the sample.

This TCR derives from a man younger than 40 in good health. The sequencing input was memory CD4+ T cells sorted from blood. Reading the label with the study, this specimen's cell subset or site is: CD45RA-negative fraction. Rearrangement joined TRBV4-1 to TRBJ1-2, and 7 bases in between align with TRBD1. The DNA is as follows: TGCGCCAGCAGCCAAGATACAGGGGTCTCTGGCTACACCTTC. It specifies CASSQDTGVSGYTF.